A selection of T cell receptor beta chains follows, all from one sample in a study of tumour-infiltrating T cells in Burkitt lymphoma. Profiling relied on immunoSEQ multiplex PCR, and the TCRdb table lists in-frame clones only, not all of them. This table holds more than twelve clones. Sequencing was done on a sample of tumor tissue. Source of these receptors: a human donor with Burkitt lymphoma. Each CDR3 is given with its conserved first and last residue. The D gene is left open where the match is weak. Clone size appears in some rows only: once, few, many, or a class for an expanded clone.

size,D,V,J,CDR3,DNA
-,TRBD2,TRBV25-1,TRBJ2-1,CASRVGGINEQFF,TGTGCCAGCCGAGTCGGGGGGATTAATGAGCAGTTCTTC
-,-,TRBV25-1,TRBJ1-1,CASSESSGLINTEAFF,TGTGCCAGCAGTGAATCCTCCGGGCTCATAAACACTGAAGCTTTCTTT
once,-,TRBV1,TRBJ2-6,CTSSGRANVLTF,TGCACCAGCAGCGGTCGAGCCAACGTCCTGACTTTC